This T cell receptor (beta chain) was found in a study of blood T cell repertoires in COVID-19. The CDR3 covers 16 residues. Trimming removed 0 bases from V and 2 bases from J; junction bases left unmatched: 7. CDR1 SGDLS and CDR2 YYNGEE come from the germline V gene. Measured with immunoSEQ multiplex PCR; TCRdb has only the in-frame clones, and not every one. The repertoire holds roughly 69,000 clones, around 76% seen once, with roughly 5.4% in the top ten. The chain employs TRBV9 and TRBJ2-5; 7 positions match TRBD1. Sequenced: peripheral blood. This receptor was taken from a human donor in a cohort sampled during active COVID-19. The CDR3 sequence: CASSVEGWTGQETQYF. In DNA form, the CDR3 reads TGTGCCAGCAGCGTAGAGGGCTGGACAGGACAAGAGACCCAGTACTTC.